This T cell receptor (beta chain) was captured by sequencing in a study of blood T cell repertoires in COVID-19. About the research overall: The origin of the acute and convalescent COVID-19 samples was the United States, Italy and Spain.

Clones were sequenced by immunoSEQ multiplex PCR, and TCRdb holds only the in-frame ones, with some missing. The sample shows approximately 280,000 clones, approximately 83% of them seen only once. Trimming took 0 bases from V and 4 from J, leaving 10 bases between them. The CDR3 has 15 amino acids. The germline V gene encodes CDR1 SGHAT and CDR2 FQNNGV. The sample taken for sequencing was peripheral blood. This TCR came from a woman in her twenties or thirties who had recovered from COVID-19. This sequence joins TRBV11-2 and TRBJ2-1, with D uncertain. CDR3 sequence (DNA): TGTGCCAGCAGCTTAGATGATAGCTCTTACAATGAGCAGTTCTTC. Translated: CASSLDDSSYNEQFF. The variable domain in full, completed from reference TRBV11-2 and TRBJ2-1, reads EAGVAQSPRYKIIEKRQSVAFWCNPISGHATLYWYQQILGQGPKLLIQFQNNGVVDDSQLPKDRFSAERLKGVDSTLKIQPAKLEDSAVYLCASSLDDSSYNEQFFGPGTRLTVL.